Below, one TCR beta chain is given with its context. As yet, its antigen is unknown. TEMRA cells were FACS-enriched and CD8+ and CD4+ T cells negatively isolated. Trimming cost V 1 base and J 0 bases, with 11 bases left between them. The germline gives CDR1 LGHNA, CDR2 YNFKEQ. The CDR3 consists of 16 residues. The sample belongs to a study of CD8 T cells in Susac syndrome. General study points: Regarding the TCR sequencing and HLA analysis, the study admitted that a relatively small number of individuals were involved.

Reverse transcription used about 0.45 to 1 ug RNA and random hexamers. MiXCR, run by TCRdb on the immunoSEQ multiplex PCR reads, gives a single entry per CDR3 protein. The repertoire includes roughly 150,000 distinct CDR3 sequences, just under 97% of them detected once, and 0.14% to 0.15% sits in the top ten. The receptor was derived from a human donor with multiple sclerosis. Input material: CD8+ T cells from PBMCs. V gene TRBV4-2 combines with J gene TRBJ2-3; possibly TRBD2 for D (6 bases). The CDR3 region is CASSQGRSGSTDTQYF. CDR3 bases: TGTGCCAGCAGCCAAGGGCGAAGCGGGAGCACAGATACGCAGTATTTT.